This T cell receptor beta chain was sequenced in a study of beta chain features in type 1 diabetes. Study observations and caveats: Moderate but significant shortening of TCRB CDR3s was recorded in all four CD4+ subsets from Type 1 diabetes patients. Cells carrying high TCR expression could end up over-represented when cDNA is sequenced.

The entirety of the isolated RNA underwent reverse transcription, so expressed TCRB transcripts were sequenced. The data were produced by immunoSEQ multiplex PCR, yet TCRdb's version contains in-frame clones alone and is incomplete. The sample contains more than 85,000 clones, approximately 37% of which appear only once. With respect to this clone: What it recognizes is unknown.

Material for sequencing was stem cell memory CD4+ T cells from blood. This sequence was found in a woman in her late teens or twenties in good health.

The CDR3 protein is CASRWETEAFF. DNA for the CDR3: TGTGCCAGCCGTTGGGAGACTGAAGCTTTCTTT. The rearrangement uses TRBV6-6 and TRBJ1-1; D unresolved. The CDR3 contains 11 residues. V gave up 8 bases and J gave up 5 bases, with 9 bases separating them. Germline CDR1 is MNHNY and CDR2 is SVGAGI (reference sequence).